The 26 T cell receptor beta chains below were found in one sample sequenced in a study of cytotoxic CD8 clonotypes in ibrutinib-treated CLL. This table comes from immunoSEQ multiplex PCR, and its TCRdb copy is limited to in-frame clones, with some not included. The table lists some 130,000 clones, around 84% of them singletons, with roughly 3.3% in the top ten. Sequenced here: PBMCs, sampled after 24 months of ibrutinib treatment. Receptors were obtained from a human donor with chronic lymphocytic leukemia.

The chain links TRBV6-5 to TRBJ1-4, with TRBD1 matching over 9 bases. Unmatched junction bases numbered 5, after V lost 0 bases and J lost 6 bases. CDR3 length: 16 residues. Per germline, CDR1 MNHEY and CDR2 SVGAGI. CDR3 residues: CASSYSQGAMDEKLFF. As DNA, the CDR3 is TGTGCCAGCAGTTACTCACAGGGGGCAATGGATGAAAAACTGTTTTTT.

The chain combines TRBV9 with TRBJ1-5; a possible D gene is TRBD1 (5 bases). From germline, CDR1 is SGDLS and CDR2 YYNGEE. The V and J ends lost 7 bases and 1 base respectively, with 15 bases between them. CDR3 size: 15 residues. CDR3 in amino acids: CASCFKWGSNQPQHF. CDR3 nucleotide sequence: TGTGCCAGCTGTTTCAAGTGGGGGAGCAATCAGCCCCAGCATTTT.

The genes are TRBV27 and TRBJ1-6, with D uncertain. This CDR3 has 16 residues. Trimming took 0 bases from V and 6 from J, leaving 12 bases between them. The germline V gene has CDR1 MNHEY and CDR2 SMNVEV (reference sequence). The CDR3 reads CASSLSPAHPNSPLHF. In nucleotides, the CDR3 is TGTGCCAGCAGTTTATCACCAGCCCATCCTAATTCACCCCTCCACTTT.

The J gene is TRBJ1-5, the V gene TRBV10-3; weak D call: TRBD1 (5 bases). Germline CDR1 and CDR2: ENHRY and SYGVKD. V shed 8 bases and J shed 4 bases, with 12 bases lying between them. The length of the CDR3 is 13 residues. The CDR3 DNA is TGTGCCATCCAAAGACAGCTAAATCAGCCCCAGCATTTT. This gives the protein CAIQRQLNQPQHF.

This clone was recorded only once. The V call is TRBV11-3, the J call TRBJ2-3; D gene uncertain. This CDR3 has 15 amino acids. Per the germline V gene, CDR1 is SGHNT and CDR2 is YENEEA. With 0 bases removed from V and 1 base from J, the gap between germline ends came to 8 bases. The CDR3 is CASSLEGKRTDTQYF. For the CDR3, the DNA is TGTGCCAGCAGCTTAGAAGGGAAGCGCACAGATACGCAGTATTTT.

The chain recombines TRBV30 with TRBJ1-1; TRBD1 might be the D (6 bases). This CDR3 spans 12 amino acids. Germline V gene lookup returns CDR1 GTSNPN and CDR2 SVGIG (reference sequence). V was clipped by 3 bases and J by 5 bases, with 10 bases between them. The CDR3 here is CAWSPTGTEAFF. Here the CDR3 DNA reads TGTGCCTGGAGCCCAACAGGGACTGAAGCTTTCTTT.

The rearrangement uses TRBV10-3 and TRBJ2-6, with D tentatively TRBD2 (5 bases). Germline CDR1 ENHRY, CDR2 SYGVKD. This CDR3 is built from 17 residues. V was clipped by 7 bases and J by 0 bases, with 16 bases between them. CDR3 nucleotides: TGTGCCATCAAACACACCGCTGGGAGCTCTGGGGCCAACGTCCTGACTTTC. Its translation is CAIKHTAGSSGANVLTF.

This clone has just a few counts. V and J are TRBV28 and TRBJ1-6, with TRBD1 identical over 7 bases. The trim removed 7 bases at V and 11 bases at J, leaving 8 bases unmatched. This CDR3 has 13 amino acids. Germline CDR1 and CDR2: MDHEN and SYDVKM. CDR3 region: CASTIRGSAPLHF. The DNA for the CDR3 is TGTGCCAGCACGATCAGGGGGTCGGCACCCCTCCACTTT. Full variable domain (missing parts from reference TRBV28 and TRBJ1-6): DVKVTQSSRYLVKRTGEKVFLECVQDMDHENMFWYRQDPGLGLRLIYFSYDVKMKEKGDIPEGYSVSREKKERFSLILESASTNQTSMYLCASTIRGSAPLHFGNGTRLTVT.

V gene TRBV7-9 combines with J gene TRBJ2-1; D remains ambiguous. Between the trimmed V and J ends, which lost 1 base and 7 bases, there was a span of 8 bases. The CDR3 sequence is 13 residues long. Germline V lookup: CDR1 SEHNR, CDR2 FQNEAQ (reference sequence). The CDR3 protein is CASSLGGKNEQFF. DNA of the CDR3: TGTGCCAGCAGCTTAGGTGGTAAGAATGAGCAGTTCTTC.

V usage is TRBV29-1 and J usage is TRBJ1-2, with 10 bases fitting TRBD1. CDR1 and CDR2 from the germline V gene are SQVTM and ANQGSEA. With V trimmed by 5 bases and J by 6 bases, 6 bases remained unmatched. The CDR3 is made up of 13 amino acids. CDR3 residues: CSVFPGQGNGYTF. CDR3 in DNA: TGCAGCGTTTTCCCGGGACAGGGGAATGGCTACACCTTC.

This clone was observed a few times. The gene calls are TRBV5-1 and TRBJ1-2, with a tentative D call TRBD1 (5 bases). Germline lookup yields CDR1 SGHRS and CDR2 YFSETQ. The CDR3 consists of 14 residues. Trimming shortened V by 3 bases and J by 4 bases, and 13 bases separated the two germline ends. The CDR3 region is CASSSPGTLYGYTF. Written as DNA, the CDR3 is TGCGCCAGCAGCTCGCCAGGGACCCTCTATGGCTACACCTTC.

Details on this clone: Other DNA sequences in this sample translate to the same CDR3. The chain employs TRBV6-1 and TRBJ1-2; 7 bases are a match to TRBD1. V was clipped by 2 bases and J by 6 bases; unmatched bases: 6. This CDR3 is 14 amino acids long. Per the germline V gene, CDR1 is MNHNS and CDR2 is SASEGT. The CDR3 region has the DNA TGTGCCAGCAGTGAAAATAGGGGGCGTGATGGCTACACCTTC. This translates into CASSENRGRDGYTF.

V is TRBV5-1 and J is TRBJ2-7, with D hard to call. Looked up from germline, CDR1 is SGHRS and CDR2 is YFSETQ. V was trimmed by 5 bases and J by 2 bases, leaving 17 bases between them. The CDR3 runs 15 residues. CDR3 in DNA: TGCGCCAGCAGATGGGCCTCTGAGATGACCTACGAGCAGTACTTC. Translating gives CASRWASEMTYEQYF.

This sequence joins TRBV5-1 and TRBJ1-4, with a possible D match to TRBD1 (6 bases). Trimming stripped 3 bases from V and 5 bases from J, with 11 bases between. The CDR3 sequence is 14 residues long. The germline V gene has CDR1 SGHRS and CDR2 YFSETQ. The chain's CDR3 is CASSSGHPNEKLFF. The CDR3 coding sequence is TGCGCCAGCAGCTCGGGACATCCCAATGAAAAACTGTTTTTT.

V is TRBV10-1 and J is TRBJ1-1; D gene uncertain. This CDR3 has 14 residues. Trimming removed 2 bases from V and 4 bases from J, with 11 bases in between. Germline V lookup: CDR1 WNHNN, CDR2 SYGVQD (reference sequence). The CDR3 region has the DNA TGCGCCAGCAGTGAGGGTGGGCGCCCCACTGAAGCTTTCTTT. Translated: CASSEGGRPTEAFF.

The CDR3 reads CASSVDRARPQHF. The DNA of the CDR3 is TGTGCCAGTAGTGTCGACAGGGCACGGCCCCAGCATTTT. The genes are TRBV19 and TRBJ1-5, with 7 bases aligning to TRBD1. This CDR3 is 13 amino acids long. V dropped 5 bases and J dropped 9; count of bases not matched to a gene: 7. Germline CDR1 reads LNHDA; CDR2 reads SQIVND (reference sequence).

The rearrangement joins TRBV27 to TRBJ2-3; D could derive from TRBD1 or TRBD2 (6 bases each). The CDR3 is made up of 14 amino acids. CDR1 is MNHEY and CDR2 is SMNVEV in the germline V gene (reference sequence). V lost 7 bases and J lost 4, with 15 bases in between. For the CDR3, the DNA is TGTGCCAGCAACGAGGGGGGCTCGTCAGATACGCAGTATTTT. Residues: CASNEGGSSDTQYF.

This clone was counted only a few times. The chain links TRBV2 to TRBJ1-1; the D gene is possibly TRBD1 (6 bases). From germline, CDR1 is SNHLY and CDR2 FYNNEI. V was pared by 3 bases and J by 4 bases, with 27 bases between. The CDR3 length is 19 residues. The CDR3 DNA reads TGTGCCAGCAGTGAGGAGGGACCTAATTGGGGGGGCTTTTTCACTGAAGCTTTCTTT. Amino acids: CASSEEGPNWGGFFTEAFF.

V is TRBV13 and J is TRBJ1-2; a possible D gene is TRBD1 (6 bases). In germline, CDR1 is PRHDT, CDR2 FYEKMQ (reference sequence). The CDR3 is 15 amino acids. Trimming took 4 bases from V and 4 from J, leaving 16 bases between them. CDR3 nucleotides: TGTGCCAGCAGCTCAACCTCAGGGGTGCGCTATGGCTACACCTTC. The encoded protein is CASSSTSGVRYGYTF.

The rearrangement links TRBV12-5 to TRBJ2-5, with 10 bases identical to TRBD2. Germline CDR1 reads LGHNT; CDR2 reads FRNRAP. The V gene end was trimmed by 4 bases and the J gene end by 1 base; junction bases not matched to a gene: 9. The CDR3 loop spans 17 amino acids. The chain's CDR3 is CASGSLLSGGGQETQYF. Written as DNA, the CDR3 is TGTGCTAGTGGTTCCCTTTTGAGCGGGGGGGGCCAAGAGACCCAGTACTTC.

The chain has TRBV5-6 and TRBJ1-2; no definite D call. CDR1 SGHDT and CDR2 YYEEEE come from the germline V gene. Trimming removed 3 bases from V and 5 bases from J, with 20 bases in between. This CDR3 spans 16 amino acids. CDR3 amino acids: CASSSSSGVTLYGYTF. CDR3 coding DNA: TGTGCCAGCAGCTCATCGTCCGGGGTAACCCTTTATGGCTACACCTTC.

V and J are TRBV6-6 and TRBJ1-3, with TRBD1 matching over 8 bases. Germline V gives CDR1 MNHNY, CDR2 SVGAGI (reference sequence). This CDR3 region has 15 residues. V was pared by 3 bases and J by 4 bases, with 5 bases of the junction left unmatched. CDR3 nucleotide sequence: TGTGCCAGCAGTTATGGGTCAGGGGGCGGAAACACCATATATTTT. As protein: CASSYGSGGGNTIYF.

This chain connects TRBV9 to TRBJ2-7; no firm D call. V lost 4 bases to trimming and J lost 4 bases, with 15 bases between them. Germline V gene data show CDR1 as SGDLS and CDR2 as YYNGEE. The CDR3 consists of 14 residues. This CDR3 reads CASSPDSVGYEQYF. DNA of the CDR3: TGTGCCAGCAGCCCAGATTCGGTGGGATACGAGCAGTACTTC.

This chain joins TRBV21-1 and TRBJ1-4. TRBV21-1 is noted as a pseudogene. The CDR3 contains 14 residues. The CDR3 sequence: CAIDPRWGPEKLFF. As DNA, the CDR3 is TGTGCCATTGATCCCCGGTGGGGTCCCGAAAAACTGTTTTTT.

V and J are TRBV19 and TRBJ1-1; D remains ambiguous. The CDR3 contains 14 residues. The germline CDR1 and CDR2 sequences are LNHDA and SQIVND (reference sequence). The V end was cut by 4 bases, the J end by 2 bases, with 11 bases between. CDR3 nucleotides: TGTGCCAGTAGTACGAAGACGGGTAACACTGAAGCTTTCTTT. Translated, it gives CASSTKTGNTEAFF.

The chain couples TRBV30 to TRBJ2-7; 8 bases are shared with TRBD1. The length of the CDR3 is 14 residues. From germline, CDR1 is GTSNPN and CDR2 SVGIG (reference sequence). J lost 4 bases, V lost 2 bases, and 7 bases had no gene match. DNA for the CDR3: TGTGCCTGGAGTCGGACAGGGAACGGATACGAGCAGTACTTC. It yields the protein CAWSRTGNGYEQYF.